Listed here are 5 T cell receptor beta chains from one sample, sequenced in a study of T cell changes during pregnancy in multiple sclerosis. The table came from immunoSEQ multiplex PCR; TCRdb's copy has only in-frame clones and leaves some out. Among 35,000 to 50,000 clones, about 90% were seen once, and the ten largest hold over 0.4%. The source material was CD4+ T cells from peripheral blood mononuclear cells, sampled in the third trimester of pregnancy. All receptors come from a female donor in good health, enrolled as a control in a pregnancy study.

The chain combines TRBV10-3 with TRBJ2-5; the match to TRBD1 covers 10 bases. CDR3 length: 14 amino acids. In germline, CDR1 is ENHRY, CDR2 SYGVKD. Trimming took 5 bases from V and 3 from J; bases not matched to a gene: 3. In nucleotides, the CDR3 is TGTGCCATCAGTCCGGGACAGGGGAAAGAGACCCAGTACTTC. Translation gives CAISPGQGKETQYF.

A word on this clone: This specimen includes other DNA sequences encoding the same CDR3. The chain couples TRBV29-1 to TRBJ2-7, with 7 bases that match TRBD1. V lost 6 bases to trimming and J lost 2 bases; unmatched junction nucleotides: 7. Germline assignment: CDR1 SQVTM and CDR2 ANQGSEA. This CDR3 has 13 amino acids. CDR3: CSVRQGVPYEQYF. CDR3 DNA sequence: TGCAGCGTCCGGCAGGGGGTTCCCTACGAGCAGTACTTC.

V gene TRBV18 combines with J gene TRBJ1-3, with TRBD1 matching 8 bases. Germline assignment: CDR1 KGHSH and CDR2 LQKENI. The CDR3 is made up of 17 amino acids. Trimming removed 5 bases from V and 2 bases from J; junction bases left unmatched: 11. In DNA, the CDR3 is TGTGCCAGCTCAAGTACGGGGACGACAGGGGCTGGAAACACCATATATTTT. Protein product: CASSSTGTTGAGNTIYF.

V is TRBV20-1 and J is TRBJ2-1; the D is unclear. The germline V gene has CDR1 DFQATT and CDR2 SNEGSKA (reference sequence). V lost 5 bases, J lost 7 bases, and 6 bases lay in between. CDR3 size: 10 residues. The CDR3 DNA reads as TGCAGTGCTCCAATTAATGAGCAGTTCTTC. Its translation: CSAPINEQFF.

The gene calls are TRBV28 and TRBJ1-1; a weak D match, TRBD1 (6 bases). This CDR3 has 13 residues. V dropped 11 bases and J dropped 1 base, with 14 bases sitting between them. Germline-derived CDR1 and CDR2 are MDHEN and SYDVKM. The CDR3 sequence is CAGTGSGNTEAFF. The CDR3 DNA reads TGTGCCGGTACAGGGTCGGGGAACACTGAAGCTTTCTTT.